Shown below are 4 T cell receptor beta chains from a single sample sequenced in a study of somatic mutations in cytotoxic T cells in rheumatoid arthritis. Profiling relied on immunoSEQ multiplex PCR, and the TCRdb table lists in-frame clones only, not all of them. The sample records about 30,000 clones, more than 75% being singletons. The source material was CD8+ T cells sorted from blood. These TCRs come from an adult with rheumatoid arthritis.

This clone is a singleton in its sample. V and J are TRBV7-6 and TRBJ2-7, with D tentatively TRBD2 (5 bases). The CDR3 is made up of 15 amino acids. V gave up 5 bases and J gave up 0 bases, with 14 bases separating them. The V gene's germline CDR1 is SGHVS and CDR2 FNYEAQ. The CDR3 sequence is CASSPALAHSYEQYF. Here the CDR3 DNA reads TGTGCCAGCAGCCCCGCCTTAGCGCACTCCTACGAGCAGTACTTC.

The CDR3 DNA reads TGTGCCAGCAGCACAGGGAACACCGGGGAGCTGTTTTTT. It translates to CASSTGNTGELFF. V gene TRBV5-6 combines with J gene TRBJ2-2; D possibly corresponds to TRBD1 (5 bases). The germline V gene has CDR1 SGHDT and CDR2 YYEEEE. The CDR3 runs 13 residues. Trimming removed 4 bases at V and 1 base at J, with 5 bases between.

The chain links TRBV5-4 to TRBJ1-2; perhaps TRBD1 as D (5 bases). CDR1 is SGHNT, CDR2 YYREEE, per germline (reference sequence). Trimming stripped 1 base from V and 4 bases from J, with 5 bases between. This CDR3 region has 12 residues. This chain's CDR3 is CASSLQGYGYTF. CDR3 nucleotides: TGTGCCAGCAGCTTGCAGGGCTATGGCTACACCTTC.

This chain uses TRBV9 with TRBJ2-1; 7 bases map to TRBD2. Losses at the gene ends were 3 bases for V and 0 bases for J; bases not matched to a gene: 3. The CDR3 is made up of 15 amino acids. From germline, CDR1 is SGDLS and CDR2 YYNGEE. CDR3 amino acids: CASSGGGSSYNEQFF. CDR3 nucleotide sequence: TGTGCCAGCAGCGGGGGCGGGAGCTCCTACAATGAGCAGTTCTTC.